The subject of this entry is one T cell receptor beta chain. Other DNA sequences in the same sample also yield this CDR3. The data originate from a study of blood T cell repertoires in COVID-19. Authors' processing steps: Estimation of nucleated cell counts relied on the amplification of reference gene primers. Repertoires were generated with immunoSEQ multiplex PCR, while TCRdb's copy carries only in-frame clones and drops some. V and J calls and clone size are those listed in that table; D and trimming were worked out from the DNA. Of about 280,000 clones detected, roughly 90% appear once; the ten largest clones hold more than 7.5%. The CDR3 spans 13 residues. Germline trimming cut 6 bases from V and 7 bases from J; bases unmatched to any gene: 8. Looked up from germline, CDR1 is SQVTM and CDR2 is ANQGSEA.

This receptor was identified in a man between 18 and 35 years old with active or convalescent COVID-19. The sequenced material came from peripheral blood. The chain employs TRBV29-1 and TRBJ1-4, with 7 bases aligning to TRBD1. DNA for the CDR3: TGCAGCGTGGAAAGGGGGCCTGGTGAAAAACTGTTTTTT. Residues: CSVERGPGEKLFF. The full variable domain, rest sourced from reference TRBV29-1 and TRBJ1-4, is SAVISQKPSRDICQRGTSLTIQCQVDSQVTMMFWYRQQPGQSLTLIATANQGSEATYESGFVIDKFPISRPNLTFSTLTVSNMSPEDSSIYLCSVERGPGEKLFFGSGTQLSVL.